What follows are 13 T cell receptor beta chains derived from one specimen sequenced in a study of T cells after yellow fever vaccination. MiXCR, applied by TCRdb to the 5' RACE reads, yields one record per CDR3 protein. In the table there are under 200,000 distinct CDR3 sequences, about 11% of which are singletons. The sample in question was CD8+ T cells sorted from PBMCs, obtained 15 days after the yellow fever booster vaccination. All receptors come from a man aged 18 to 30 who received the YFV17D yellow fever vaccine.

This clonotype was recorded a few times. This chain uses TRBV24-1 with TRBJ2-1; 9 bases are shared with TRBD1. The CDR3 contains 14 residues. From germline, CDR1 is KGHDR and CDR2 SFDVKD. The V segment lost 7 bases and the J segment 4 bases; nucleotides outside the gene matches: 4. The CDR3 DNA reads TGTGCCACCAGCGGACAGGGGACGTACAATGAGCAGTTCTTC. Translating it yields CATSGQGTYNEQFF.

This clonotype was observed at least ten times. V and J are TRBV29-1 and TRBJ2-5; no firm D call. Trimming took 0 bases from V and 0 from J, leaving 5 bases between them. CDR1 and CDR2 (germline): SQVTM, ANQGSEA. The CDR3 runs to 13 residues. In nucleotides, the CDR3 is TGCAGCGTTGAAGAAGGGTACCAAGAGACCCAGTACTTC. Protein product: CSVEEGYQETQYF.

The V and J genes are TRBV6-2 or TRBV6-3 and TRBJ2-3; the D is unclear. The CDR3 runs to 14 residues. Germline V gene sequence: CDR1 MNHEY, CDR2 SVGEGT. V lost 2 bases and J 1 base, leaving 7 bases between the germline ends. The CDR3 here is CASSYQRGTDTQYF. The CDR3, as DNA: TGTGCCAGCAGTTACCAGCGAGGCACAGATACGCAGTATTTT.

This clonotype was seen only a few times. The chain has TRBV6-5 and TRBJ2-7, with D maybe TRBD1 (5 bases). The CDR3 runs to 19 residues. Trimming removed 0 bases from V and 2 bases from J, with 23 bases in between. Looked up from germline, CDR1 is MNHEY and CDR2 is SVGAGI. The CDR3 region has the DNA TGTGCCAGCAGTTACTCGACGTTTCAGGGAATTGTGGGCACCTACGAGCAGTACTTC. As protein: CASSYSTFQGIVGTYEQYF.

This clonotype came up once. The rearrangement uses TRBV28 and TRBJ1-1, with 8 bases fitting TRBD1. The V and J ends lost 3 bases and 6 bases, in that order; junction bases with no gene match: 3. Germline-derived CDR1 and CDR2 are MDHEN and SYDVKM. The CDR3 is 13 amino acids. In nucleotides, the CDR3 is TGTGCCAGCAGTTTGTCGGGACAGGCTGAAGCTTTCTTT. Translated: CASSLSGQAEAFF.

This clonotype occurred a few times. V usage is TRBV11-2 and J usage is TRBJ2-3, with 11 bases lining up with TRBD2. CDR1 is SGHAT and CDR2 is FQNNGV in the germline V gene. The CDR3 runs to 15 residues. V was pared by 5 bases and J by 3 bases, with 4 bases of the junction left unmatched. The CDR3 loop reads CASSVGLAVTDTQYF. The CDR3 nucleotides read TGTGCCAGCAGCGTGGGACTAGCGGTAACAGATACGCAGTATTTT. The full variable domain, rest sourced from reference TRBV11-2 and TRBJ2-3, is EAGVAQSPRYKIIEKRQSVAFWCNPISGHATLYWYQQILGQGPKLLIQFQNNGVVDDSQLPKDRFSAERLKGVDSTLKIQPAKLEDSAVYLCASSVGLAVTDTQYFGPGTRLTVL.

V is TRBV29-1 and J is TRBJ2-7; TRBD1 matches at 7 bases. After removal of 4 bases from V and 3 bases from J, the junction contained 3 bases not matched to a gene. The CDR3 has 12 residues. Germline values: CDR1 SQVTM, CDR2 ANQGSEA. The CDR3 DNA sequence: TGCAGCGTTGCCGGGACAGACTACGAGCAGTACTTC. Protein sequence: CSVAGTDYEQYF.

This clonotype occurred many times. This chain connects TRBV4-1 to TRBJ2-7; 10 nucleotides match TRBD2. J was trimmed by 0 bases and V by 0 bases; bases with no gene match: 11. Germline lookup yields CDR1 MGHRA and CDR2 YSYEKL. The CDR3 is 19 amino acids. DNA of the CDR3: TGCGCCAGCAGCCAAGACCCCGGACTAGCGGACGTGAGCTCCTACGAGCAGTACTTC. The encoded protein is CASSQDPGLADVSSYEQYF.

This clonotype has more than one count but fewer than ten. This rearrangement joins TRBV5-1 to TRBJ2-7; 7 bases map to TRBD1. V gave up 1 base and J gave up 5 bases; unmatched junction bases: 3. Germline V lookup: CDR1 SGHRS, CDR2 YFSETQ. The CDR3 consists of 13 residues. The CDR3 DNA reads TGCGCCAGCAGCTTGACAGGGGTCCACGAGCAGTACGTC. Amino acids: CASSLTGVHEQYV.

This clonotype was counted between two and nine times. V gene TRBV12-3 or TRBV12-4 combines with J gene TRBJ2-3; D is undetermined. CDR3 length equals 14 residues. V lost 2 bases and J 2 bases, leaving 8 bases between the germline ends. CDR3 nucleotide sequence: TGTGCCAGCAGTTTATGGGAAAACACAGATACGCAGTATTTT. Residues: CASSLWENTDTQYF.

This clonotype was observed a handful of times. The CDR3 spells CASSGVGSNTGELFF. CDR3 nucleotides: TGTGCCAGCAGTGGGGTGGGCTCGAACACCGGGGAGCTGTTTTTT. The rearrangement links TRBV2 to TRBJ2-2; D not resolved. The V end lost 4 bases, the J end lost 0 bases, and 9 bases lay between the germline ends. CDR1 is SNHLY and CDR2 is FYNNEI in the germline V gene. The CDR3 length is 15 residues.

This clonotype was counted between two and nine times. The chain links TRBV5-5 to TRBJ2-7; 9 bases align to TRBD1. V was clipped by 4 bases and J by 5 bases; unmatched bases: 7. Germline V lookup: CDR1 SGHKS, CDR2 YYEKEE (reference sequence). This CDR3 is built from 14 residues. CDR3 protein: CASSPMGQGDEQYV. In DNA, the CDR3 is TGTGCCAGCAGCCCGATGGGACAGGGAGACGAGCAGTACGTC.

This clonotype was counted between two and nine times. V and J are TRBV6-5 and TRBJ2-2; TRBD1 matches 8 bases. The CDR3 sequence is 15 residues long. The germline gives CDR1 MNHEY, CDR2 SVGAGI. V lost 7 bases to trimming and J lost 7 bases; unmatched junction nucleotides: 11. The CDR3 sequence: CASTQGALGGGELFF. CDR3 nucleotides: TGTGCCAGCACCCAGGGGGCACTCGGGGGCGGGGAGCTGTTTTTT.